This is a list of T cell receptor beta chains from one sample in a study of blood T cell repertoires in COVID-19. Generated by immunoSEQ multiplex PCR, the TCRdb table keeps only in-frame clones and is missing some. The data show about 290,000 clones, approximately 80% seen once. Sequences were obtained from peripheral blood. These receptors came from a woman between 50 and 59 years old with active or convalescent COVID-19. Each CDR3 is given with its conserved first and last residue. The D gene is left open where the match is weak. Where a row states a size, it is once, few, many or the class of an expanded clone; other rows omit it.

d_call,j_call,v_call,clone_size,cdr3_aa,cdr3_nt
NA,TRBJ2-5,TRBV6-5,NA,CASSYGAPDPETQYF,TGTGCCAGCAGTTATGGGGCCCCGGACCCAGAGACCCAGTACTTC
TRBD2,TRBJ2-1,TRBV27,NA,CASSLKYEAGEGVGPSAYNEQFF,TGTGCCAGCAGTTTAAAATACGAAGCGGGAGAGGGTGTTGGACCCTCGGCCTACAATGAGCAGTTCTTC
NA,TRBJ1-2,TRBV10-3,NA,CAITGQTNYGYTF,TGTGCCATCACTGGACAGACTAACTATGGCTACACCTTC
NA,TRBJ2-7,TRBV5-5,NA,CASSFSSGYEQYF,TGTGCCAGCAGCTTCTCTTCAGGGTACGAGCAGTACTTC
NA,TRBJ2-7,TRBV7-9,few,CASSLASGHRFVYEQYF,TGTGCCAGCAGCTTAGCCTCTGGTCACCGGTTCGTGTACGAGCAGTACTTC
TRBD2,TRBJ2-7,TRBV7-8,NA,CASSFGLAAYEQYF,TGTGCCAGCAGCTTCGGACTAGCGGCCTACGAGCAGTACTTC
TRBD1,TRBJ1-1,TRBV27,NA,CASSLSAGGLRTEAFF,TGTGCCAGCAGTTTATCGGCAGGGGGTTTGAGGACTGAAGCTTTCTTT
NA,TRBJ2-7,TRBV2,NA,CASKLAGNSYEQYF,TGTGCCAGCAAACTGGCAGGTAATTCCTACGAGCAGTACTTC
TRBD2,TRBJ2-7,TRBV6-5,NA,CASSNSGSGGEQYF,TGTGCCAGCAGTAATAGCGGGAGCGGGGGCGAGCAGTACTTC
NA,TRBJ1-2,TRBV7-8,few,CASSLSRQNPLSDGYTF,TGTGCCAGCAGCTTATCCCGACAGAATCCCCTATCTGATGGCTACACCTTC
NA,TRBJ2-2,TRBV5-1,many,CASSLLETGELFF,TGCGCCAGCAGCTTGCTAGAGACCGGGGAGCTGTTTTTT
NA,TRBJ1-2,TRBV7-8,once,CASSSLANYGYTF,TGTGCCAGCAGCTCGCTGGCCAACTATGGCTACACCTTC
TRBD1,TRBJ1-5,TRBV30,few,CAWARDRGQPQHF,TGTGCCTGGGCCCGGGACAGGGGACAGCCCCAGCATTTT
TRBD2,TRBJ2-3,TRBV27,NA,CASNLEGASGKTDTQYF,TGTGCCAGCAACCTCGAGGGGGCTAGCGGGAAAACAGATACGCAGTATTTT
NA,TRBJ2-2,TRBV12-3/TRBV12-4,NA,CASSSRTGELFF,TGTGCCAGCAGTTCGAGGACCGGGGAGCTGTTTTTT
NA,TRBJ2-1,TRBV29-1,NA,CSVALYRGNEQFF,TGCAGCGTTGCCCTCTATCGGGGAAATGAGCAGTTCTTC
TRBD2,TRBJ2-7,TRBV29-1,NA,CSVESLAGTFPSTYEQYF,TGCAGCGTTGAGTCGCTAGCGGGAACCTTTCCTTCTACCTACGAGCAGTACTTC
TRBD2,TRBJ2-5,TRBV11-3,NA,CASSPRAGAETQYF,TGTGCCAGCAGCCCCCGGGCGGGAGCAGAGACCCAGTACTTC
NA,TRBJ2-3,TRBV2,NA,CASSDSGGDTQYF,TGTGCCAGCAGTGACAGCGGAGGAGATACGCAGTATTTT
NA,TRBJ2-6,TRBV29-1,NA,CSVAGFGGANVLTF,TGCAGCGTTGCGGGTTTCGGTGGGGCCAACGTCCTGACTTTC
NA,TRBJ1-5,TRBV15,NA,CATSRDRGASNQPQHF,TGTGCCACCAGCAGAGATCGGGGGGCTAGCAATCAGCCCCAGCATTTT
TRBD1,TRBJ2-7,TRBV5-6,NA,CASSKTGSSYEQYF,TGTGCCAGCAGCAAGACAGGGAGCTCCTACGAGCAGTACTTC
NA,TRBJ1-5,TRBV3-1/TRBV3-2,NA,CASSRSIGNQPQHF,TGTGCCAGCAGCCGGAGCATAGGCAATCAGCCCCAGCATTTT
NA,TRBJ2-7,TRBV19,many,CASSIDRFGAYEQYF,TGTGCCAGTAGTATCGACAGGTTTGGCGCCTACGAGCAGTACTTC
NA,TRBJ1-3,TRBV20-1,NA,CSASLSVSGNTIYF,TGCAGTGCTAGTCTGAGCGTCTCTGGAAACACCATATATTTT
TRBD2,TRBJ2-3,TRBV9,NA,CASSVRLTSEADTQYF,TGTGCCAGCAGCGTAAGGTTGACTAGCGAGGCAGATACGCAGTATTTT
NA,TRBJ1-1,TRBV10-3,once,CAISKKQGSASTEAFF,TGTGCCATCAGTAAAAAACAGGGATCCGCGAGCACTGAAGCTTTCTTT
TRBD2,TRBJ2-3,TRBV18,NA,CASSPTSGNTDTQYF,TGTGCCAGCTCTCCAACTAGCGGGAACACAGATACGCAGTATTTT
NA,TRBJ2-4,TRBV7-9,NA,CASSLEGGAKNIQYF,TGTGCCAGCAGCTTAGAGGGAGGAGCCAAAAACATTCAGTACTTC
NA,TRBJ2-4,TRBV19,NA,CASRGDPKGAKNIQYF,TGTGCCAGTAGAGGAGACCCAAAGGGGGCCAAAAACATTCAGTACTTC
NA,TRBJ2-1,TRBV19,NA,CASSRRASGNEQFF,TGTGCCAGTAGTCGACGGGCCTCGGGGAATGAGCAGTTCTTC
TRBD2,TRBJ2-3,TRBV2,NA,CASSERLAGVGDTQYF,TGTGCCAGCAGTGAACGGCTAGCGGGAGTGGGAGATACGCAGTATTTT
TRBD2,TRBJ2-1,TRBV10-1,few,CASSPPGTSGKNEQFF,TGCGCCAGCAGCCCCCCCGGGACTAGCGGGAAAAATGAGCAGTTCTTC
TRBD1,TRBJ1-3,TRBV2,NA,CASSDVGGINSGNTIYF,TGTGCCAGCAGTGACGTAGGGGGCATAAACTCTGGAAACACCATATATTTT
TRBD1,TRBJ1-2,TRBV9,NA,CASSTGTGQSYGYTF,TGTGCCAGCAGCACCGGGACAGGGCAATCCTATGGCTACACCTTC
NA,TRBJ1-5,TRBV19,NA,CASSIGWESQHF,TGTGCCAGTAGTATTGGGTGGGAGTCCCAGCATTTT
TRBD2,TRBJ2-6,TRBV27,NA,CASSSLTGLAGTSGANVLTF,TGTGCCAGCAGTTCATTAACGGGACTAGCGGGGACCTCTGGGGCCAACGTCCTGACTTTC